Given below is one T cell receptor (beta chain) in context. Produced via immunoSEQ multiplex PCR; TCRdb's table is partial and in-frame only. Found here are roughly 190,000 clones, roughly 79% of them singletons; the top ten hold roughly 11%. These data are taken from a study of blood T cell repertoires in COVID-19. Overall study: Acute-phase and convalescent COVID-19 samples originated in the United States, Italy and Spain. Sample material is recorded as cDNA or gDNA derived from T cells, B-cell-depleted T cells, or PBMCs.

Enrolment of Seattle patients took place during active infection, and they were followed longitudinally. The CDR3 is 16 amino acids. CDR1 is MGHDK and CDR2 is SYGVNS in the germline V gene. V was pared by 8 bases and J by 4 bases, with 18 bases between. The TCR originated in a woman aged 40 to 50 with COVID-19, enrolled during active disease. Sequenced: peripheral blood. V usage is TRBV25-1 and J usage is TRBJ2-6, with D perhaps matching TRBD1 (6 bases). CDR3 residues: CASLPTTGRGANVLTF. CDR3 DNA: TGTGCCAGCTTACCCACGACAGGTCGGGGGGCCAACGTCCTGACTTTC.